A selection of T cell receptor beta chains follows, all from one sample in a study of blood T cells in healthy people across ages. One entry per CDR3 protein, called by TCRdb with MiXCR from the 5' RACE reads. Altogether around 790,000 distinct CDR3 sequences are present, approximately 48% being singletons, with the ten largest covering approximately 20%. Material for sequencing was blood. These receptors were taken from a man aged 55 to 70 in good health. The CDR3 runs from the conserved cysteine through the conserved F or W. A D gene is named only where the DNA matches it firmly. Clone size is given for some rows only: seen once, a few or many times, or a class if the clone is expanded.

j_call v_call clone_size d_call cdr3_aa cdr3_nt
TRBJ2-5 TRBV9 few TRBD2 CASSRRTSGVQETQYF TGTGCCAGCAGCCGAAGGACTAGCGGGGTCCAAGAGACCCAGTACTTC
TRBJ2-3 TRBV11-3 . TRBD2 CASARGGSTDTQYF TGTGCCAGCGCTCGCGGGGGTAGCACAGATACGCAGTATTTT
TRBJ2-1 TRBV20-1 . TRBD2 CSARDPASGVLNEQFF TGCAGTGCTAGAGACCCCGCTAGCGGGGTCTTGAATGAGCAGTTCTTC
TRBJ2-3 TRBV28 . . CASSLGSRRTDTQYF TGTGCCAGCAGTTTAGGAAGCAGACGCACAGATACGCAGTATTTT
TRBJ2-4 TRBV20-1 few TRBD1 CSASDRGRNIQYF TGCAGTGCTTCTGACAGGGGCCGAAACATTCAGTACTTC
TRBJ2-7 TRBV10-1 . . CASSGTPYEQYF TGCGCCAGCAGTGGGACACCTTACGAGCAGTACTTC
TRBJ2-7 TRBV20-1 . . CSAGDGTGTYEQYF TGCAGTGCTGGGGACGGGACGGGTACCTACGAGCAGTACTTC
TRBJ1-5 TRBV18 . . CASSSGTEDQPQHF TGTGCCAGCTCAAGTGGGACGGAAGATCAGCCCCAGCATTTT
TRBJ2-7 TRBV20-1 many . CSARDSTGPREQYF TGCAGTGCTAGAGATAGCACAGGGCCTCGCGAGCAGTACTTC
TRBJ2-7 TRBV20-1 few TRBD1 CSARLGTGEYEQYF TGCAGTGCTAGACTAGGAACAGGGGAATACGAGCAGTACTTC
TRBJ1-4 TRBV6-1 few . CASRPGGTNEKLFF TGTGCCAGCAGGCCTGGGGGCACTAATGAAAAACTGTTTTTT
TRBJ1-5 TRBV12-3/TRBV12-4 few . CASSHGGRSSQPQHF TGTGCCAGCAGCCACGGGGGCAGATCGTCTCAGCCCCAGCATTTT
TRBJ1-6 TRBV5-1 few . CASSPDPYPRVSPLHF TGCGCCAGCAGCCCGGACCCCTACCCGAGGGTTTCACCCCTCCACTTT
TRBJ1-1 TRBV20-1 . . CSRSRGANTEAFF TGCAGTAGGAGTAGAGGGGCCAACACTGAAGCTTTCTTT
TRBJ2-5 TRBV6-2/TRBV6-3 . . CASSSQGREQETQYF TGTGCCAGCAGCTCTCAGGGACGGGAGCAGGAGACCCAGTACTTC
TRBJ2-1 TRBV9 . TRBD2 CAGSVEVSGINEQFF TGTGCCGGCAGCGTAGAGGTTAGCGGGATCAATGAGCAGTTCTTC
TRBJ2-7 TRBV21-1 . . CASSKGIRRPPGQYF TGTGCCAGCAGCAAAGGAATCAGGAGGCCCCCCGGGCAGTACTTC
TRBJ1-4 TRBV4-3 few . CASSQDLRGGGSNEKLFF TGCGCCAGCAGCCAAGATCTACGGGGAGGGGGATCTAATGAAAAACTGTTTTTT
TRBJ2-3 TRBV10-3 . TRBD2 CAITSGSTDTQYF TGTGCCATCACTAGCGGGAGCACAGATACGCAGTATTTT
TRBJ2-6 TRBV12-3/TRBV12-4 once TRBD2 CASTQGEGRANILTF TGTGCCAGCACCCAAGGGGAGGGGAGGGCCAACATCCTGACTTTC
TRBJ2-6 TRBV28 . TRBD1 CASRSRTGTGANVLTF TGTGCCAGCAGGTCAAGGACAGGGACTGGGGCCAACGTCCTGACTTTC
TRBJ2-1 TRBV11-2 . TRBD1 CASSRQGTANNEQFF TGTGCCAGCAGCCGCCAAGGGACAGCGAACAATGAGCAGTTCTTC
TRBJ2-6 TRBV6-2/TRBV6-3 . . CASSQPPGRESGANVLTF TGTGCCAGCAGCCAACCACCGGGACGGGAGTCTGGGGCCAACGTCCTGACTTTC
TRBJ2-7 TRBV6-2/TRBV6-3 many . CAGGHKLLGEQYF TGTGCCGGGGGACACAAACTTTTGGGTGAGCAGTACTTC
TRBJ1-2 TRBV29-1 . . CSGGGPNYGYTF TGCAGCGGCGGGGGGCCTAACTATGGCTACACCTTC
TRBJ1-5 TRBV6-2/TRBV6-3 few . CASSYQGRGSDQPQHF TGTGCCAGCAGTTACCAGGGAAGGGGTAGCGATCAGCCCCAGCATTTT